The source of this T cell receptor beta chain is a study of beta chain features in type 1 diabetes. General study results and limits: A greater similarity of naive, central memory and Treg TCRB repertoires was seen among patients than among healthy donors. Type 1 diabetes patients showed fewer insertions and more deletions at VDJ junctions. PCR could preferentially amplify shorter templates, alike in patients and controls.

CDR3 length: 15 amino acids. Losses at the gene ends were 5 bases for V and 4 bases for J; bases not matched to a gene: 5. In germline, CDR1 is SGHTA, CDR2 FQGNSA. This clone was counted between two and nine times. The antigen is not known. Investigators reverse transcribed all isolated RNA, so they sequenced expressed TCRB transcripts. Using immunoSEQ multiplex PCR, the repertoire was profiled, and TCRdb retains in-frame clones only, with some absent. The sample contains hundreds of thousands of clones, approximately 12% of which appear only once. The receptor's source is a man between 18 and 35 years old in good health. Sequencing was performed on naive CD4+ T cells from blood. V is TRBV7-2 and J is TRBJ2-1, with TRBD2 matching 10 bases. For the CDR3, the DNA is TGTGCCAGCAGCCTCCAGACTAGCGGGTACAATGAGCAGTTCTTC. It specifies CASSLQTSGYNEQFF.